Listed below are T cell receptor beta chains from one sample, sequenced in a study of radiotherapy plus CTLA-4 blockade in lung cancer. Repertoires were generated with immunoSEQ multiplex PCR, while TCRdb's copy carries only in-frame clones and drops some. The sample carries roughly 50,000 clones, about 88% recorded once. The material sequenced was peripheral blood, taken from a patient treated with radiotherapy plus ipilimumab. These receptors all come from a human donor with non-small cell lung cancer whose response to radiotherapy plus ipilimumab could not be evaluated. CDR3s include the opening cysteine and the closing phenylalanine or tryptophan. D genes are given only for firm matches. Some rows mark clone size as missing; the rest say once, few, many or name a class of expanded clone.

CDR3 protein	CDR3 DNA	J gene	V gene	D gene	clone size
CASSSGVTEEKLFF	TGCGCCAGCAGCTCCGGGGTCACTGAGGAAAAACTGTTTTTT	TRBJ1-4	TRBV5-1	NA	NA
CASSQWTPNYGYTF	TGTGCCAGCAGCCAGTGGACACCCAACTATGGCTACACCTTC	TRBJ1-2	TRBV14	NA	NA
CASSLQGTGELFF	TGCGCCAGCAGCCTGCAGGGGACCGGGGAGCTGTTTTTT	TRBJ2-2	TRBV4-1	NA	NA
CASSARGPDNEQFF	TGTGCCAGCAGTGCCAGGGGACCGGACAATGAGCAGTTCTTC	TRBJ2-1	TRBV6-1	NA	NA
CAISESDRAGETQYF	TGTGCCATCAGTGAGTCGGACAGGGCGGGAGAGACCCAGTACTTC	TRBJ2-5	TRBV10-3	TRBD1	once
CASSQAGSTDTQYF	TGCGCCAGCAGCCAGGCCGGGAGCACAGATACGCAGTATTTT	TRBJ2-3	TRBV4-1	NA	NA
CASSTGQGYYEQYF	TGTGCCAGTAGTACGGGACAGGGCTACTACGAGCAGTACTTC	TRBJ2-7	TRBV19	TRBD1	NA
CASSVTGLKTEAFF	TGTGCCAGTAGTGTGACAGGGCTGAAGACTGAAGCTTTCTTT	TRBJ1-1	TRBV19	TRBD1	NA
CASTFRDRNGYTF	TGTGCCAGCACCTTCCGGGACAGAAATGGCTACACCTTC	TRBJ1-2	TRBV28	TRBD1	NA
CASSVQGVIYGYTF	TGTGCCAGTAGTGTGCAGGGGGTAATTTATGGCTACACCTTC	TRBJ1-2	TRBV19	TRBD1	NA
CASSGVGLAGAMGDQETQYF	TGCGCCAGCAGCGGAGTGGGACTAGCGGGGGCCATGGGGGACCAAGAGACCCAGTACTTC	TRBJ2-5	TRBV5-1	TRBD2	NA
CASSLELYGYTF	TGTGCCAGCAGCTTAGAACTTTATGGCTACACCTTC	TRBJ1-2	TRBV7-9	NA	few
CASRGVDSPYEQYF	TGTGCCAGCAGAGGTGTTGACAGTCCCTACGAGCAGTACTTC	TRBJ2-7	TRBV6-1	NA	NA
CASSLTRGNQPQHF	TGTGCCAGCAGCCTTACACGGGGCAATCAGCCCCAGCATTTT	TRBJ1-5	TRBV7-2	NA	NA
CASSPGAHYGYTF	TGTGCCAGCTCACCAGGGGCCCATTATGGCTACACCTTC	TRBJ1-2	TRBV18	NA	once
CASSLDGTVRIGYF	TGCGCCAGCAGCTTGGATGGGACAGTAAGGATTGGGTACTTC	TRBJ2-4	TRBV5-1	TRBD1	NA
CASSVSGVYNEQFF	TGTGCCAGCAGCGTAAGCGGGGTCTACAATGAGCAGTTCTTC	TRBJ2-1	TRBV9	TRBD2	NA
CASSTYGSGDTGELFF	TGTGCCAGCAGTACTTACGGAAGCGGGGACACCGGGGAGCTGTTTTTT	TRBJ2-2	TRBV5-5	TRBD2	NA
CASSSFSSYNEQFF	TGTGCCAGCAGTTCGTTTAGCTCCTACAATGAGCAGTTCTTC	TRBJ2-1	TRBV27	NA	NA
CASSERREGEQYF	TGTGCCAGCAGTGAACGCAGGGAAGGCGAGCAGTACTTC	TRBJ2-7	TRBV6-1	NA	NA
CASSQSFFPGTGNTGELFF	TGCGCCAGCAGTCAATCCTTCTTCCCGGGGACAGGGAACACCGGGGAGCTGTTTTTT	TRBJ2-2	TRBV23-1	TRBD1	NA
CASSPGQANTGELFF	TGTGCCAGCAGTCCCGGACAGGCTAACACCGGGGAGCTGTTTTTT	TRBJ2-2	TRBV28	TRBD1	NA
CASSSTGRYEQYF	TGTGCCAGCAGCTCTACAGGGCGCTACGAGCAGTACTTC	TRBJ2-7	TRBV11-2	NA	NA
CASSSSSREDPRNQPQHF	TGTGCCAGCAGCTCCTCCTCTAGGGAGGACCCCCGCAATCAGCCCCAGCATTTT	TRBJ1-5	TRBV7-8	NA	NA
CASSAASAANTGELFF	TGTGCCAGCAGCGCGGCTAGCGCCGCGAACACCGGGGAGCTGTTTTTT	TRBJ2-2	TRBV9	NA	NA
CASSAPRGSGANVLTF	TGTGCCAGCAGTGCCCCCAGGGGGTCTGGGGCCAACGTCCTGACTTTC	TRBJ2-6	TRBV6-1	TRBD1	NA
CASSIDLGQKRNTIYF	TGTGCCAGTAGTATAGATCTGGGGCAGAAACGAAACACCATATATTTT	TRBJ1-3	TRBV19	NA	NA
CASSLGTGINYGYTF	TGTGCCAGCAGCTTAGGGACAGGGATTAACTATGGCTACACCTTC	TRBJ1-2	TRBV7-9	TRBD1	NA
CASSYSDRGYGYTF	TGTGCCAGCAGTTACTCGGACAGGGGCTATGGCTACACCTTC	TRBJ1-2	TRBV6-5	TRBD1	NA
CASSSGYGTGTGKSKNIQYF	TGCGCCAGCAGCTCGGGGTACGGGACCGGGACAGGGAAGTCCAAAAACATTCAGTACTTC	TRBJ2-4	TRBV5-1	TRBD1	NA
CASSYSTSGGSDEQFF	TGTGCCAGCAGTTACTCGACTAGCGGGGGGTCTGATGAGCAGTTCTTC	TRBJ2-1	TRBV6-6	TRBD2	once
CASSNREWSSPLHF	TGTGCCAGCAGTAACAGGGAGTGGAGTTCACCCCTCCACTTT	TRBJ1-6	TRBV2	NA	NA
CASSLKGARSNQPQHF	TGTGCCAGCAGCTTAAAGGGGGCTCGGAGCAATCAGCCCCAGCATTTT	TRBJ1-5	TRBV7-2	TRBD1	NA
CASSQAASGGGQETQYF	TGCGCCAGCAGCCAAGCCGCTAGCGGGGGGGGGCAAGAGACCCAGTACTTC	TRBJ2-5	TRBV4-1	TRBD2	NA
CASSFSPPVTGLPGELFF	TGTGCCAGCAGCTTTAGTCCCCCCGTGACAGGACTCCCCGGGGAGCTGTTTTTT	TRBJ2-2	TRBV7-6	NA	NA
CASSRWTGWGTDTQYF	TGTGCCAGCAGCCGATGGACAGGGTGGGGAACAGATACGCAGTATTTT	TRBJ2-3	TRBV7-6	TRBD1	few
CASSQDLQSSGIGETQYF	TGCGCCAGCAGCCAAGATTTGCAGTCCAGCGGGATAGGGGAGACCCAGTACTTC	TRBJ2-5	TRBV4-1	TRBD2	few
CASSLIARYGTSGTPDTQYF	TGTGCCAGCAGCCTTATAGCTCGCTACGGGACTAGCGGGACTCCAGATACGCAGTATTTT	TRBJ2-3	TRBV14	TRBD2	NA
CASTKGQGYNYNEQFF	TGTGCCAGCACCAAAGGACAGGGATATAACTACAATGAGCAGTTCTTC	TRBJ2-1	TRBV5-6	TRBD1	once
CASSPDGALNTEAFF	TGTGCCAGCAGTCCAGATGGGGCCCTGAACACTGAAGCTTTCTTT	TRBJ1-1	TRBV6-4	NA	NA
CATSGGPGGTEAFF	TGTGCCACCAGCGGGGGACCAGGGGGCACTGAAGCTTTCTTT	TRBJ1-1	TRBV15	TRBD1	NA
CASTLTGGWETQYF	TGTGCCAGCACCCTAACGGGGGGCTGGGAGACCCAGTACTTC	TRBJ2-5	TRBV28	NA	NA
CASSLGSGMNTEAFF	TGTGCCAGCAGCTTAGGGTCAGGGATGAACACTGAAGCTTTCTTT	TRBJ1-1	TRBV7-2	NA	NA
CSVPGQYYEQYF	TGCAGCGTGCCGGGACAATACTACGAGCAGTACTTC	TRBJ2-7	TRBV29-1	NA	NA
CASSGQGNGELFF	TGTGCCAGCAGTGGTCAGGGGAACGGGGAGCTGTTTTTT	TRBJ2-2	TRBV6-1	NA	NA
CASSLWQGSNQPQHF	TGTGCCAGCAGCTTATGGCAGGGGAGCAATCAGCCCCAGCATTTT	TRBJ1-5	TRBV5-5	NA	NA
CASSQSGRASGELFF	TGTGCCAGCAGCCAGAGCGGGAGGGCCAGCGGGGAGCTGTTTTTT	TRBJ2-2	TRBV14	TRBD2	NA
CAWMVTGDRNTGELFF	TGTGCCTGGATGGTTACAGGGGATCGGAACACCGGGGAGCTGTTTTTT	TRBJ2-2	TRBV30	TRBD1	NA
CASSPGDRVGTGELFF	TGTGCCAGCAGTCCGGGAGACAGGGTTGGCACCGGGGAGCTGTTTTTT	TRBJ2-2	TRBV28	NA	NA
CASSQDPLATDTQYF	TGCGCCAGCAGCCAAGATCCACTAGCAACAGATACGCAGTATTTT	TRBJ2-3	TRBV4-1	NA	NA
CASSVSDRVNTEAFF	TGTGCCAGCAGCGTGAGTGACAGGGTGAACACTGAAGCTTTCTTT	TRBJ1-1	TRBV9	TRBD1	NA
CASSLGPPGTGELFF	TGCGCCAGCAGCTTGGGCCCCCCGGGTACCGGGGAGCTGTTTTTT	TRBJ2-2	TRBV5-1	NA	once
CASSLGGVSVSPLHF	TGTGCCAGCAGTTTAGGCGGGGTGTCGGTCTCACCCCTCCACTTT	TRBJ1-6	TRBV27	NA	once
CASRSPGVDIQYF	TGTGCCAGCAGATCCCCCGGAGTAGACATTCAGTACTTC	TRBJ2-4	TRBV28	NA	NA
CASSLDSTGQETQYF	TGTGCCAGCAGCTTAGATTCGACAGGACAAGAGACCCAGTACTTC	TRBJ2-5	TRBV7-9	NA	NA